This T cell receptor (beta chain) was profiled in a study of OX40 agonist ivuxolimab in advanced cancers. In the study overall: The dose-escalation cohort had hepatocellular carcinoma, melanoma, renal cell or head and neck cancer. Participants, approximately 83% male, averaged around 64 years of age, ranging from roughly 23 to 80.

This CDR3 is 15 amino acids long. With 4 bases clipped from V and 2 bases from J, the junction kept 3 bases outside the gene matches. Germline loops: CDR1 SGHNT, CDR2 YYREEE (reference sequence). Only in-frame clones appear in the TCRdb table, and some are missing; sequencing was by immunoSEQ multiplex PCR. The sample contains around 50,000 clones, 75% to 80% of which appear only once. The specimen was CD4+ or CD8+ T cells sorted from blood, collected in a trial of the OX40 agonist ivuxolimab. The TCR was taken from an adult with an advanced solid tumor such as melanoma, head and neck, liver or kidney cancer. V gene TRBV5-4 combines with J gene TRBJ2-1, with 10 bases lining up with TRBD1. The CDR3 DNA is TGTGCCAGCAGCACGGGACAGGGGACCTACAATGAGCAGTTCTTC. Translated: CASSTGQGTYNEQFF.